This TCR beta chain stems from a study of CD8 T cells in ankylosing spondylitis. Findings and limits, study-wide: Blood of patients with ankylosing spondylitis appeared to be characterized by a TCR beta motif of eight highly homologous variants. Clones linked to disease, bearing a CD8+ phenotype, were relatively rare in peripheral blood.

Via MiXCR, TCRdb re-called the 5' RACE reads, giving one row per CDR3 protein. The sample includes 800,000 to 900,000 distinct CDR3 sequences, about an eighth of them seen just once. CDR3 length: 16 residues. CDR1 LNHNV and CDR2 YYDKDF come from the germline V gene (reference sequence). V was clipped by 0 bases and J by 1 base, with 12 bases between them. Note on this clonotype: The target antigen is unknown.

The sequencing sample was made of blood, either unsorted or a sorted T cell fraction (not recorded which). The rearrangement links TRBV15 to TRBJ1-1; weak D call: TRBD1 (5 bases). The sequence was obtained from a male donor with ankylosing spondylitis. The CDR3 sequence: CATSRDKAGTNTEAFF. CDR3 DNA: TGTGCCACCAGCAGAGATAAGGCAGGGACGAACACTGAAGCTTTCTTT.